This T cell receptor (beta chain) appears in the sequencing data of a study of T-cell reconstitution after alpha-beta-depleted transplantation in children. Study-wide results and caveats: T-cell counts and diversity at one year following transplant were attributed mainly to newly produced T cells. Surviving recipient T cells and intrathymic progenitors accounted for some patients' high TCRbeta diversity at day 60. Expanded clones from the graft, numbering several hundred, reportedly supplied alpha-beta T cells about two months after transplant.

Turning to this clonotype: Its antigen is not identified.

From germline, CDR1 is LNHDA and CDR2 SQIVND (reference sequence). The CDR3 runs to 14 residues. The germline V and J ends were trimmed by 4 bases and 6 bases, with 13 bases remaining between them. Unique molecular identifiers were used in preparing the TCRbeta library. Via MiXCR, TCRdb re-called the PCR reads, giving one row per CDR3 protein. The sample lists around 580,000 distinct CDR3 sequences; 27% were seen once. The receptor was derived from a boy younger than two with Wiskott-Aldrich syndrome, due to receive a stem cell transplant. Sequences were derived from PBMCs, sampled before TCRalphabeta/CD19-depleted stem cell transplant. The V call is TRBV19, the J call TRBJ2-1, with D perhaps matching TRBD1 or TRBD2 (5 bases each). The CDR3 bases are TGTGCCAGTAGTACCCTCGGGGCGGGCAATGAGCAGTTCTTC. Protein sequence: CASSTLGAGNEQFF. Complete variable domain (other parts from reference TRBV19 and TRBJ2-1): DGGITQSPKYLFRKEGQNVTLSCEQNLNHDAMYWYRQDPGQGLRLIYYSQIVNDFQKGDIAEGYSVSREKKESFPLTVTSAQKNPTAFYLCASSTLGAGNEQFFGPGTRLTVL.